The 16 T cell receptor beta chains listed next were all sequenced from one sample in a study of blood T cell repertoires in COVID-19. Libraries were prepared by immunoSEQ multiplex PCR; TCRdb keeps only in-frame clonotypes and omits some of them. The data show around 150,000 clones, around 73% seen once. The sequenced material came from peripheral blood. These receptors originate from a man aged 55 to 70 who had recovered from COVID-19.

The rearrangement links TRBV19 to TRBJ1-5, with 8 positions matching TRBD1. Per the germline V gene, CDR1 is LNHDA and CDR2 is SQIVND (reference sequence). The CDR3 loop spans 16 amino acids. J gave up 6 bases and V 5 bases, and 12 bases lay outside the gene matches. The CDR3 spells CASSPRAGGSGQPQHF. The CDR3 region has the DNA TGTGCCAGTAGTCCTCGGGCAGGGGGCTCGGGTCAGCCCCAGCATTTT.

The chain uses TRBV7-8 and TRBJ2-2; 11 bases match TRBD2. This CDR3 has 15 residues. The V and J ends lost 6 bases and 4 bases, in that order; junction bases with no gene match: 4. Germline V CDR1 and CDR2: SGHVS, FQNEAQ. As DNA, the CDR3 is TGTGCCAGCAGTACTAGCGGGAGTGCCACCGGGGAGCTGTTTTTT. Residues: CASSTSGSATGELFF.

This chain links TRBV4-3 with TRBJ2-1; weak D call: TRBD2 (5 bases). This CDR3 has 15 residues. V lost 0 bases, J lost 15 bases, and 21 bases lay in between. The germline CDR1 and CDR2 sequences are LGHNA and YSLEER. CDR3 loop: CASSQDPVAGSLRFF. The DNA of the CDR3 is TGCGCCAGCAGCCAAGATCCAGTCGCGGGCTCCCTGCGGTTCTTC.

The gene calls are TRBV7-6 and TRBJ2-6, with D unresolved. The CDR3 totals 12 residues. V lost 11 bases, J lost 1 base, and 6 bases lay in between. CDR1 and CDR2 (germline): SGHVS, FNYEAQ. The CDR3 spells CAGTSGANVLTF. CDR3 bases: TGTGCCGGTACTTCTGGGGCCAACGTCCTGACTTTC.

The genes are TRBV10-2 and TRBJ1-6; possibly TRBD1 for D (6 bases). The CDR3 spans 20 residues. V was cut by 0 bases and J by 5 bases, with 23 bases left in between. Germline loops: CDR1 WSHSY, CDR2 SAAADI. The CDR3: CASSESKGQDRLLDNSPLHF. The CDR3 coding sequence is TGCGCCAGCAGTGAGTCGAAGGGTCAAGACAGGCTCCTTGATAATTCACCCCTCCACTTT.

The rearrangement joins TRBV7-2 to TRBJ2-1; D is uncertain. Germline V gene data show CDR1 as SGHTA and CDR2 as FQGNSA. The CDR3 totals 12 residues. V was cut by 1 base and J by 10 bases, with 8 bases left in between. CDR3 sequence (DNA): TGTGCCAGCAGCTTAGGGCCGCAGGAGCAGTTCTTC. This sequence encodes CASSLGPQEQFF.

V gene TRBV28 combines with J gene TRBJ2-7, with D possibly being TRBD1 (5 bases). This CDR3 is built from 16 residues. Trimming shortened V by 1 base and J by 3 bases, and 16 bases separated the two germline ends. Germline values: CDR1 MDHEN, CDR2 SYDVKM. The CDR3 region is CASSLSGGFRDYEQYF. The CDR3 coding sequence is TGTGCCAGCAGTTTATCGGGTGGTTTCAGGGACTACGAGCAGTACTTC. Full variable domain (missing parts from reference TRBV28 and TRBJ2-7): DVKVTQSSRYLVKRTGEKVFLECVQDMDHENMFWYRQDPGLGLRLIYFSYDVKMKEKGDIPEGYSVSREKKERFSLILESASTNQTSMYLCASSLSGGFRDYEQYFGPGTRLTVT.

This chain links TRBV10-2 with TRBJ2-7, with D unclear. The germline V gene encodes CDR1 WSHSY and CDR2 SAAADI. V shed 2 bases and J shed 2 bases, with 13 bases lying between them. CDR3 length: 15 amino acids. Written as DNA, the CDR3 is TGCGCCAGCAGTGAGACGACGGAGCGCCCCTACGAGCAGTACTTC. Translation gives CASSETTERPYEQYF.

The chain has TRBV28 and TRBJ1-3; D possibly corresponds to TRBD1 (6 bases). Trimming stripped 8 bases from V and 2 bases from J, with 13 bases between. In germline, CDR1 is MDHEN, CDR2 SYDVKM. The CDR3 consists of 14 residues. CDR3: CASQQGWAGNTIYF. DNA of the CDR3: TGTGCCAGCCAACAGGGTTGGGCTGGAAACACCATATATTTT.

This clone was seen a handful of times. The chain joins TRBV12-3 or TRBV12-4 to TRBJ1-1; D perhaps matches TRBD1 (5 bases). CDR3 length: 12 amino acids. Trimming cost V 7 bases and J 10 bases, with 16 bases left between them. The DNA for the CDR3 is TGTGCCAGCACCCAGGGTCGCGGTGGAGCTTTCTTT. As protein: CASTQGRGGAFF.

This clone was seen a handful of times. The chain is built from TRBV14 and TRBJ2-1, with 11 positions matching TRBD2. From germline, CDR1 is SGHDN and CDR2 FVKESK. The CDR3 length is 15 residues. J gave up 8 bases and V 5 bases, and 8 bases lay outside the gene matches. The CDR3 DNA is TGTGCCAGCAGCACCACTAGCGGGAGTTGGGATGAGCAGTTCTTC. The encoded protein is CASSTTSGSWDEQFF.

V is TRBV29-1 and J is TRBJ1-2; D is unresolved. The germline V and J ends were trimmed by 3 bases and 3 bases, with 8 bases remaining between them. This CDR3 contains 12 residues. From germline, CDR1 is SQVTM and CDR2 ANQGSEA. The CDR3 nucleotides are TGCAGCGTTGATCTTCTTGACTATGGCTACACCTTC. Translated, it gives CSVDLLDYGYTF. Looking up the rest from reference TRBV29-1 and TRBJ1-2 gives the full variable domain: SAVISQKPSRDICQRGTSLTIQCQVDSQVTMMFWYRQQPGQSLTLIATANQGSEATYESGFVIDKFPISRPNLTFSTLTVSNMSPEDSSIYLCSVDLLDYGYTFGSGTRLTVV.

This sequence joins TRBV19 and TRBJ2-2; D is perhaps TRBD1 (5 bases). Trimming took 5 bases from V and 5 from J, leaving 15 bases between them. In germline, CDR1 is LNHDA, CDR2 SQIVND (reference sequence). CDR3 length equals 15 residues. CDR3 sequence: CASSFPVGATGELFF. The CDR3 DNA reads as TGTGCCAGTAGTTTCCCCGTAGGGGCGACCGGGGAGCTGTTTTTT. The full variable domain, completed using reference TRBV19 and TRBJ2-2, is DGGITQSPKYLFRKEGQNVTLSCEQNLNHDAMYWYRQDPGQGLRLIYYSQIVNDFQKGDIAEGYSVSREKKESFPLTVTSAQKNPTAFYLCASSFPVGATGELFFGEGSRLTVL.

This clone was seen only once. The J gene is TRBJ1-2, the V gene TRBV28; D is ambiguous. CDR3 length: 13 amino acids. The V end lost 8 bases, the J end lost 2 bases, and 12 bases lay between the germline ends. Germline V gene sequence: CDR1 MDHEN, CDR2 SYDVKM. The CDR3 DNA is TGTGCCAGCGGGGAGGGCCTGAACTATGGCTACACCTTC. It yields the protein CASGEGLNYGYTF.

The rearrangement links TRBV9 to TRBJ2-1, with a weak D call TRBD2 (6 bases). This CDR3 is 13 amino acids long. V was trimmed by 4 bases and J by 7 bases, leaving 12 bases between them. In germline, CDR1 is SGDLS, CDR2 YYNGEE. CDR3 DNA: TGTGCCAGCAGCACCGGGGGAGAGAATGAGCAGTTCTTC. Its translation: CASSTGGENEQFF.

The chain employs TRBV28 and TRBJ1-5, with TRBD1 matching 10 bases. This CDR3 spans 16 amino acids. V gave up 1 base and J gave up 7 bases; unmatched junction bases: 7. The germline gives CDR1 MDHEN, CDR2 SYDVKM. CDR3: CASSLFPRQGAQPQHF. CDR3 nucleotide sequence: TGTGCCAGCAGTTTATTCCCGCGACAGGGGGCACAGCCCCAGCATTTT.